The present T cell receptor beta chain was sequenced within a study of shared clonotypes between healthy human individuals (dated by TCRdb to 2018 to 2021). A note on the overall study: A couple of women and three men aged 18 to 49 years were included in the cohort. For each donor, CD4 naive and CD4 memory were each given three plates, CD8 naive was given two plates, and CD8 memory was given one plate. The study deeply sequenced blood TCR repertoires of five healthy adults to estimate repertoire size and the extent of clonotype sharing between individuals. To increase sequencing depth and limit assay-specific biases, TCR repertoire library preparation and sequencing were carried out by different laboratories using diverse techniques. Per donor, leukapheresis produced somewhere between about 0.9 and 9 billion PBMCs. Findings and caveats that apply to the study as a whole: Naive subsets generally had larger estimated clonotype richness than memory subsets. Compared with non-shared clonotypes, the clonotypes found in all four sorted-subset donors had higher generation probabilities. Because the study included only a small number of donors, the genetic and exposure-history diversity represented was limited. Pairwise subsampling led to the expectation that sequencing depth would affect the degree of clonotype sharing among donors. Across a few donors, approximately 4.6% of naive CD4, 3% to 3.5% of naive CD8, roughly 2.2% of memory CD4, and over 0.35% of memory CD8 clonotypes were shared. Only blood was sampled, and tissue TCR repertoires likely differ from those in blood. Even with the large sequencing depth, rarefaction of the sorted-subset datasets indicated that sequencing was incomplete.

On this clone: The antigen it recognizes is unknown. Base quality data are lacking; no much larger clone is found one base away.

The donors were healthy, HIV-negative adults who had no recently reported acute infections or vaccinations. All donors were Caucasian adults living in Nashville, Tennessee, USA. CD4+ T cells were enriched through magnetic negative selection, after which naive cells were positively selected on CD45RA and the remaining negative fraction served as the memory subset. Blood was collected by leukapheresis, and PBMCs were isolated by Ficoll-Histopaque density gradient centrifugation and then cryopreserved in liquid nitrogen vapor phase. Analytical flow cytometry was used to check the purity and quantity of every magnetically sorted T cell population. Each sorted fraction had its genomic DNA isolated and then quantified by UV absorbance on a Nanodrop 2000c. Using the deep immunoSEQ assay, multiplex PCR amplified TCR CDR3 regions from genomic DNA. Genomic DNA extracted from each cell subset was distributed evenly over all wells of several immunoSEQ 96-well plates, and each plate served as one replicate. For sorted subsets, each replicate PCR was loaded with about 0.2 ug genomic DNA, equivalent to 30,000 or so T cell genomes. Purified libraries were quantified with a Qubit 3.0 fluorometer, sized on a Bioanalyzer 2100, and re-quantified with the KAPA Library Quantification kit. Every immunoSEQ 96-well plate was sequenced on a dedicated single-read 150-cycle Illumina NextSeq 550 flow cell. Per the original workflow: The immunoSEQ output contained only junctional sequences without quality scores, so filtering could not match that applied to full-length reads. Sequences were annotated with PyIR, a Python wrapper for IgBLAST v1.9, and V/J genes and CDR3 were assigned using IMGT germline references. Reads were removed for weak V/J assignments (E-value above 1e-6), missing CDR3, stop codons, out-of-frame junctions, or ambiguous translated residues. V3J clonotypes were defined by identical inferred V gene, J gene, and CDR3 amino acid sequence. Percentage overlap between repertoires was computed as shared unique clonotypes divided by the size of the smaller repertoire. Three approaches were used to assess repertoire richness: RTK rarefaction, the Chao1 estimator, and Recon v2.1 estimates of unobserved clonotypes. Generation probabilities were computed with OLGA for all TCRbeta clonotypes obtained by the gDNA method from four donors. TCRdb re-hosts the immuneACCESS table, in-frame sequences only. Its copies lack some clones; in the studies checked, an unresolved V gene accounts for under half of them, and the cause for the rest is not known. Clone size and the V and J calls come from that table; the DNA yielded D and trimming. For this sample there are approximately 1,000,000 clones; 70% to 80% appear just once. The top ten clones comprise about 0.52% of the sample.

Taken from cysteine to phenylalanine, the CDR3 has 13 residues. Only the CDR3 region is kept as DNA, spanning 39 bases read in frame from base 1. Trimming costs V 7 bases and J 10 bases, and their ends lie 21 bases apart. The germline V gene sets CDR1 to SQVTM and CDR2 to ANQGSEA. The sample taken for sequencing was memory CD4+ T cells from PBMCs. Per the publication, the cell subset or site label means: CD45RA-negative fraction. This chain joins TRBV29-1 to TRBJ2-3, with the D gene not confidently named. The TCR was taken from a man aged 18-30 years in good health. Some clones in this sample may be carry-over from other donors' samples. The DNA sequence is as follows: TGCAGCGCCCAAGGGATCCTCACATGGGCGCAGTATTTT. Translated, it reads CSAQGILTWAQYF.